Included here is one TCR beta chain sequence, with context. Its specificity is unknown. This CDR3 is built from 14 residues. Trimming shortened V by 5 bases and J by 5 bases, and 16 bases separated the two germline ends. Germline V gene sequence: CDR1 SEHNR, CDR2 FQNEAQ (reference sequence). The entry originates in a study of T cell responses to AZD1222 COVID-19 vaccine. Profiling relied on immunoSEQ multiplex PCR, and the TCRdb table lists in-frame clones only, not all of them. The sample yields approximately 60,000 clones, roughly 85% seen once. Study outcomes and limitations: Nearly half of spike-specific TCRs reportedly target unmutated variant regions. Donor demographics were predominantly white British with a female majority; clonal diversity may be underestimated. The number of AZD1222 recipients seropositive at baseline was only five to seven.

J is TRBJ2-7 and V is TRBV7-9; D ambiguous. The sequenced sample was peripheral blood, obtained on day 0 of MenACWY control vaccination. This receptor was obtained from an adult in good health. The CDR3 here is CASSTSAGPHEQYF. As DNA, the CDR3 is TGTGCCAGCAGCACCTCTGCCGGTCCCCACGAGCAGTACTTC. The full variable domain, in which reference TRBV7-9 and TRBJ2-7 provide the parts outside the CDR3, is DTGVSQNPRHKITKRGQNVTFRCDPISEHNRLYWYRQTLGQGPEFLTYFQNEAQLEKSRLLSDRFSAERPKGSFSTLEIQRTEQGDSAMYLCASSTSAGPHEQYFGPGTRLTVT.